The TCR beta chain under discussion was sequenced for a study of blood T cells in healthy people across ages. Findings and caveats of the study: Roughly linear declines in TCR beta diversity per million T cells occurred with age.

Germline V gives CDR1 SGHTA, CDR2 FQGNSA. The CDR3 is 19 amino acids. After removal of 5 bases from V and 1 base from J, the junction contained 15 bases not matched to a gene. Worth noting for this clonotype: The antigen is not known.

For the second PCR, which ran for roughly 6 to 11 cycles, a sample-barcoded 5' primer and a J-beta primer mix were used. TCRdb redid the calling of the 5' RACE reads with MiXCR, one entry per CDR3 protein. The data contain nearly 1 million distinct CDR3 sequences, 45% to 60% of them singletons. Per sample, extraction of total RNA gave at least 5.5 micrograms in every case. Material: blood. The TCR originated in an older woman in good health. The chain joins TRBV7-2 to TRBJ2-1; 9 bases fit TRBD2. CDR3 nucleotides: TGTGCCAGCAGCCTCGATAGCGGGGGAGGGGTAGGTTCCTACAATGAGCAGTTCTTC. This translates into CASSLDSGGGVGSYNEQFF.